Shown below are 26 T cell receptor beta chains from a single sample sequenced in a study of cytomegalovirus exposure and HLA in healthy donors. In the PCR, 60 Vbeta and 13 Jbeta primers were used. The repertoire was sequenced with immunoSEQ multiplex PCR; TCRdb's copy has only in-frame clones and lacks some. This sample lists 50,000 to 70,000 clones; its ten largest clones have less than 4.5%. The sequenced sample consisted of PBMCs. The receptors come from a woman in her late teens or twenties in good health and CMV-seronegative.

The genes are TRBV2 and TRBJ1-2; TRBD1 aligns across 9 bases. Unmatched junction bases numbered 6, after V lost 3 bases and J lost 4 bases. CDR3 length: 15 residues. Germline CDR1 reads SNHLY; CDR2 reads FYNNEI. Written as DNA, the CDR3 is TGTGCCAGCAGTGACACGGACAGGGGAGGCTATGGCTACACCTTC. Protein sequence: CASSDTDRGGYGYTF.

The V call is TRBV19, the J call TRBJ2-1; the match to TRBD1 covers 9 bases. The CDR3 is 15 amino acids. The V segment lost 7 bases and the J segment 6 bases; nucleotides outside the gene matches: 10. Germline CDR1 reads LNHDA; CDR2 reads SQIVND (reference sequence). The CDR3 nucleotides are TGTGCCAGTACAGGACCGGGACAGGGTATCAATGAGCAGTTCTTC. It translates to CASTGPGQGINEQFF.

V is TRBV7-8 and J is TRBJ2-7; D call uncertain. CDR3 size: 16 residues. The germline CDR1 and CDR2 sequences are SGHVS and FQNEAQ. V dropped 1 base and J dropped 6 bases, with 19 bases sitting between them. The CDR3 coding sequence is TGTGCCAGCAGCTTAGGTTCTCGGAACAGTTATGGCGAGCAGTACTTC. Protein sequence: CASSLGSRNSYGEQYF.

The rearrangement uses TRBV4-2 and TRBJ2-5; 11 nucleotides match TRBD2. In germline, CDR1 is LGHNA, CDR2 YNFKEQ. V was pared by 0 bases and J by 4 bases, with 7 bases of the junction left unmatched. There are 17 residues in the CDR3. CDR3 loop: CASSQDYSSGGRETQYF. DNA of the CDR3: TGTGCCAGCAGCCAAGATTATTCTAGCGGGGGGCGAGAGACCCAGTACTTC.

The chain carries TRBV7-9 and TRBJ2-6, with 7 bases that match TRBD1. J was trimmed by 1 base and V by 6 bases; bases with no gene match: 3. Per the germline V gene, CDR1 is SEHNR and CDR2 is FQNEAQ (reference sequence). This CDR3 spans 15 amino acids. Here the CDR3 DNA reads TGTGCCAGCAGTCGACAGGGATCTGGGGCCAACGTCCTGACTTTC. Translation gives CASSRQGSGANVLTF. Variable domain in full (rest from reference TRBV7-9 and TRBJ2-6): DTGVSQNPRHKITKRGQNVTFRCDPISEHNRLYWYRQTLGQGPEFLTYFQNEAQLEKSRLLSDRFSAERPKGSFSTLEIQRTEQGDSAMYLCASSRQGSGANVLTFGAGSRLTVL.

J is TRBJ2-1 and V is TRBV6-6; 10 positions match TRBD2. The CDR3 sequence is 14 residues long. Germline CDR1 reads MNHNY; CDR2 reads SVGAGI (reference sequence). V gave up 5 bases and J gave up 4 bases; unmatched junction bases: 2. The CDR3 here is CASSLAGVYNEQFF. The CDR3 nucleotides read TGTGCCAGCAGTCTAGCGGGAGTGTACAATGAGCAGTTCTTC.

The V call is TRBV30, the J call TRBJ2-7, with no clear D. Germline CDR1 GTSNPN, CDR2 SVGIG (reference sequence). The CDR3 covers 12 residues. V lost 0 bases, J lost 2 bases, and 5 bases lay in between. CDR3 residues: CAWSVAAYEQYF. CDR3 coding DNA: TGTGCCTGGAGTGTGGCAGCCTACGAGCAGTACTTC.

DNA for the CDR3: TGTGCCAGCAGCCCTGGGGCCCAGAACACTGAAGCTTTCTTT. Translating it yields CASSPGAQNTEAFF. V gene TRBV28 combines with J gene TRBJ1-1; TRBD1 is a possible D gene (5 bases). Germline CDR1 MDHEN, CDR2 SYDVKM. The CDR3 is 14 amino acids. Trimming cost V 6 bases and J 1 base, with 12 bases left between them.

The gene calls are TRBV11-2 and TRBJ1-2, with D tentatively TRBD1 (6 bases). Germline CDR1 reads SGHAT; CDR2 reads FQNNGV. Trimming pared 5 bases from V and 4 bases from J, leaving 17 bases between. CDR3 size: 15 residues. The DNA for the CDR3 is TGTGCCAGCAGCAGGAGTCAGGGGCAAGTCTATGGCTACACCTTC. Residues: CASSRSQGQVYGYTF.

The chain joins TRBV4-1 to TRBJ2-7; tentative D call: TRBD1 (6 bases). The CDR3 has 15 residues. Trimming removed 0 bases from V and 4 bases from J, with 13 bases in between. Germline values: CDR1 MGHRA, CDR2 YSYEKL. The CDR3, as DNA: TGCGCCAGCAGCCAAGAAAGACGGCAGGGGTACGAGCAGTACTTC. Translated: CASSQERRQGYEQYF.

This sequence joins TRBV7-2 and TRBJ2-1; TRBD2 matches at 9 bases. V was clipped by 5 bases and J by 6 bases; unmatched bases: 11. This CDR3 is built from 16 residues. The germline gives CDR1 SGHTA, CDR2 FQGNSA. CDR3 DNA sequence: TGTGCCAGCAGCCGGGCCGGGACTAGCATCCCCAATGAGCAGTTCTTC. Encoded protein: CASSRAGTSIPNEQFF.

This rearrangement joins TRBV5-1 to TRBJ1-4, with 9 bases matching TRBD1. Germline assignment: CDR1 SGHRS and CDR2 YFSETQ. The trim removed 3 bases at V and 7 bases at J, leaving 7 bases unmatched. This CDR3 has 15 amino acids. DNA of the CDR3: TGCGCCAGCAGCTCCACAGGGGGCTTGGGTGAAAAACTGTTTTTT. The encoded protein is CASSSTGGLGEKLFF.

This chain's CDR3 is CASREGGSPLHF. The CDR3 DNA is TGTGCCAGCAGGGAGGGAGGCTCACCCCTCCACTTT. The gene calls are TRBV2 and TRBJ1-6; D gene ambiguous. Looked up from germline, CDR1 is SNHLY and CDR2 is FYNNEI. V lost 6 bases and J 10 bases, leaving 10 bases between the germline ends. The CDR3 runs to 12 residues.

The chain links TRBV29-1 to TRBJ2-7; D not certain. CDR1 and CDR2 (germline): SQVTM, ANQGSEA. This CDR3 contains 11 residues. The V end lost 2 bases, the J end lost 9 bases, and 11 bases lay between the germline ends. The chain's CDR3 is CSVEKGSGQYF. DNA for the CDR3: TGCAGCGTTGAAAAAGGTTCGGGGCAGTACTTC.

This sequence joins TRBV7-9 and TRBJ2-7; 9 positions agree with TRBD1. This CDR3 comprises 14 residues. Germline V gene lookup returns CDR1 SEHNR and CDR2 FQNEAQ (reference sequence). J was trimmed by 0 bases and V by 8 bases; bases with no gene match: 5. CDR3 region: CASGGTGSSYEQYF. The CDR3, as DNA: TGTGCCAGCGGGGGGACAGGGTCCTCCTACGAGCAGTACTTC.

This chain links TRBV9 with TRBJ2-7; D is uncertain. The CDR3 spans 14 residues. V was pared by 0 bases and J by 3 bases, with 10 bases between. Germline V lookup: CDR1 SGDLS, CDR2 YYNGEE. Here the CDR3 reads CASSVAPQDYEQYF. The CDR3 coding sequence is TGTGCCAGCAGCGTAGCTCCCCAGGACTACGAGCAGTACTTC.

The J gene is TRBJ1-2, the V gene TRBV5-1, with D unresolved. The CDR3 length is 14 residues. Germline V CDR1 and CDR2: SGHRS, YFSETQ. V was trimmed by 0 bases and J by 8 bases, leaving 14 bases between them. The chain's CDR3 is CASSLAPGTEGYTF. The CDR3 nucleotides are TGCGCCAGCAGCTTGGCTCCGGGAACGGAAGGCTACACCTTC.

The chain has TRBV11-3 and TRBJ1-5, with no clear D. CDR1 and CDR2 (germline): SGHNT, YENEEA. Between the trimmed V and J ends, which lost 5 bases and 4 bases, there was a span of 15 bases. This CDR3 has 15 amino acids. The CDR3, as DNA: TGTGCCAGCAGCCCCAAGGGTCCGGGGAATCAGCCCCAGCATTTT. Translating gives CASSPKGPGNQPQHF.

The rearrangement joins TRBV13 to TRBJ1-1; D unclear. Germline V CDR1 and CDR2: PRHDT, FYEKMQ (reference sequence). The V end was cut by 5 bases, the J end by 1 base, with 8 bases between. This CDR3 has 13 residues. The CDR3 spells CASSPSGNTEAFF. CDR3 nucleotide sequence: TGTGCCAGCAGCCCTTCAGGGAACACTGAAGCTTTCTTT.

The chain links TRBV6-5 to TRBJ2-7, with unresolved D. Germline values: CDR1 MNHEY, CDR2 SVGAGI. Trimming shortened V by 2 bases and J by 4 bases, and 9 bases separated the two germline ends. The CDR3 is made up of 13 amino acids. CDR3: CASSYGPRYEQYF. CDR3 coding DNA: TGTGCCAGCAGTTACGGGCCTCGGTACGAGCAGTACTTC.

The rearrangement joins TRBV10-1 to TRBJ1-2; 9 positions agree with TRBD1. There are 13 residues in the CDR3. CDR1 and CDR2 from the germline V gene are WNHNN and SYGVQD (reference sequence). Trimming took 4 bases from V and 6 from J; bases not matched to a gene: 3. In DNA form, the CDR3 reads TGCGCCAGCAGTGGGGACAGGGTGGATGGCTACACCTTC. Translated: CASSGDRVDGYTF.

CDR3 DNA: TGCGCCAGCACCCGGACCGGGACAGACGACACTGAAGCTTTCTTT. Its translation: CASTRTGTDDTEAFF. V usage is TRBV5-1 and J usage is TRBJ1-1, with 7 bases fitting TRBD1. Germline values: CDR1 SGHRS, CDR2 YFSETQ. The CDR3 totals 15 residues. Trimming took 6 bases from V and 3 from J; bases not matched to a gene: 11.

J is TRBJ1-1 and V is TRBV19; 9 bases are a match to TRBD1. V lost 11 bases and J lost 1; bases outside the gene matches: 14. This CDR3 comprises 16 residues. CDR1 and CDR2 from the germline V gene are LNHDA and SQIVND (reference sequence). DNA for the CDR3: TGTGCCGCTGCAACAGGGGGCGCAGGGGGGAACACTGAAGCTTTCTTT. Its protein product is CAAATGGAGGNTEAFF.

The chain combines TRBV4-2 with TRBJ2-1; 10 bases fit TRBD2. The CDR3 loop spans 17 amino acids. The V gene end was trimmed by 0 bases and the J gene end by 3 bases; junction bases not matched to a gene: 5. Germline V gene data show CDR1 as LGHNA and CDR2 as YNFKEQ. This chain's CDR3 is CASSQDWASGSYNEQFF. The CDR3, as DNA: TGTGCCAGCAGCCAAGATTGGGCTAGCGGGAGCTACAATGAGCAGTTCTTC.

The J gene is TRBJ1-1, the V gene TRBV18; 9 bases agree with TRBD1. Trimming took 1 base from V and 3 from J; bases not matched to a gene: 6. Germline CDR1 and CDR2: KGHSH and LQKENI. This CDR3 has 16 residues. CDR3 sequence (DNA): TGTGCCAGCTCACCACGACCGACAGGGGGAGACACTGAAGCTTTCTTT. It translates to CASSPRPTGGDTEAFF.

The V and J genes are TRBV11-3 and TRBJ1-1; a weak D match, TRBD1 (6 bases). Germline V lookup: CDR1 SGHNT, CDR2 YENEEA. This CDR3 is built from 14 residues. V was cut by 3 bases and J by 3 bases, with 11 bases left in between. CDR3 loop: CASSLHRADTEAFF. CDR3 bases: TGTGCCAGCAGCTTGCACAGGGCGGACACTGAAGCTTTCTTT.